The 24 T cell receptor beta chains listed next were all sequenced from one sample in a study of response to subunit inactivated influenza vaccine. TCRdb passed the RT-PCR reads through MiXCR, listing each CDR3 protein once. The data contain about 530,000 distinct CDR3 sequences, under 15% of them singletons. Sequences were derived from PBMCs from blood, sampled 45 days after vaccination. The receptors stem from a man aged 45-65 years who received an inactivated influenza vaccine.

This clonotype was counted at least ten times. The chain links TRBV20-1 to TRBJ2-1; D gene ambiguous. Germline V CDR1 and CDR2: DFQATT, SNEGSKA (reference sequence). This CDR3 contains 15 residues. V was trimmed by 5 bases and J by 2 bases, leaving 16 bases between them. The CDR3 spells CSASHGRITYNEQFF. In nucleotides, the CDR3 is TGCAGTGCTTCCCATGGGCGAATTACCTACAATGAGCAGTTCTTC.

The chain uses TRBV27 and TRBJ2-1; tentative D call: TRBD2 (5 bases). Trimming took 3 bases from V and 3 from J, leaving 9 bases between them. The germline V gene encodes CDR1 MNHEY and CDR2 SMNVEV (reference sequence). The CDR3 has 14 amino acids. The DNA of the CDR3 is TGTGCCAGCAGTTTGCCGGGATTCTACAATGAGCAGTTCTTC. Its protein product is CASSLPGFYNEQFF.

This clonotype appeared a few times. This rearrangement joins TRBV4-1 to TRBJ2-5; D is possibly TRBD2 (5 bases). This CDR3 spans 17 amino acids. V lost 4 bases, J lost 5 bases, and 23 bases lay in between. The germline CDR1 and CDR2 sequences are MGHRA and YSYEKL. CDR3 DNA: TGCGCCAGCAGCCGTGAATCCTCAGGCAGTCCGGGGGAGACCCAGTACTTC. Translating it yields CASSRESSGSPGETQYF.

The V and J genes are TRBV20-1 and TRBJ1-5, with 8 bases lining up with TRBD1. CDR1 is DFQATT and CDR2 is SNEGSKA in the germline V gene (reference sequence). The V segment lost 1 base and the J segment 6 bases; nucleotides outside the gene matches: 2. This CDR3 contains 13 residues. The CDR3 DNA reads TGCAGTGCTAGAGTGGACAGGGCTCAGCCCCAGCATTTT. Amino acids: CSARVDRAQPQHF.

This clonotype appeared a few times. The genes are TRBV24-1 and TRBJ2-7, with a weak D call TRBD2 (5 bases). Germline V lookup: CDR1 KGHDR, CDR2 SFDVKD. V was shortened by 3 bases and J by 5 bases, with 19 bases between the two germline ends. CDR3 length equals 16 residues. CDR3 sequence: CATSDTAAASLHEQYF. The DNA of the CDR3 is TGTGCCACCAGTGATACGGCGGCGGCTAGCCTGCACGAGCAGTACTTC.

The rearrangement links TRBV21-1 to TRBJ2-7; the table gives TRBD2 as D, unverified against the DNA. TRBV21-1 is classified as a pseudogene. The CDR3 contains 19 residues. The CDR3 coding sequence is TGTGCCAGCAGCAAAGAGACAGGGACGAACCTAGCGGGATTCTACGAGCAGTACTTC. Its translation is CASSKETGTNLAGFYEQYF.

The sample holds many counts of this clonotype. For the CDR3, the DNA is TGTGCCAGCAGCGTCCCACTGGGGACCTACTCCTACGAGCAGTACTTC. It yields the protein CASSVPLGTYSYEQYF. The chain carries TRBV28 and TRBJ2-7; D is tentatively TRBD1 or TRBD2 (5 bases each). Germline V lookup: CDR1 MDHEN, CDR2 SYDVKM. Between the trimmed V and J ends, which lost 6 bases and 0 bases, there was a span of 18 bases. The CDR3 totals 16 residues.

This clonotype was seen only once. The chain recombines TRBV9 with TRBJ1-1, with TRBD1 matching 7 bases. Germline V CDR1 and CDR2: SGDLS, YYNGEE. The V segment lost 1 base and the J segment 6 bases; nucleotides outside the gene matches: 6. CDR3 length: 14 amino acids. CDR3 sequence (DNA): TGTGCCAGCAGCGTATCGACAGGGTCGCCTGAAGCTTTCTTT. Translating it yields CASSVSTGSPEAFF.

This clonotype has a handful of counts. This chain links TRBV20-1 with TRBJ2-2; no reliable D call. Germline CDR1 DFQATT, CDR2 SNEGSKA (reference sequence). CDR3 size: 17 residues. V dropped 0 bases and J dropped 4 bases, with 18 bases sitting between them. Here the CDR3 reads CSARDYSRTSLTGELFF. DNA for the CDR3: TGCAGTGCTAGAGATTATAGCCGCACCTCCCTCACCGGGGAGCTGTTTTTT.

This clonotype occurred many times. This chain connects TRBV12-3 or TRBV12-4 to TRBJ1-1; D not resolved. Trimming left V 3 bases short and J 1 base short, with 6 bases between. The CDR3 sequence is 13 residues long. The CDR3 nucleotides read TGTGCCAGCAGTTTTGAGGAGAACACTGAAGCTTTCTTT. Translation: CASSFEENTEAFF.

The chain recombines TRBV5-1 with TRBJ2-6, with TRBD1 matching 8 bases. Trimming took 7 bases from V and 6 from J; bases not matched to a gene: 6. CDR1 is SGHRS, CDR2 YFSETQ, per germline. The CDR3 is 14 residues long. The CDR3 bases are TGCGCCAGCTCACGGGACAGGTCGGCCAACGTCCTGACTTTC. Amino acid sequence: CASSRDRSANVLTF.

This clonotype was counted at least ten times. The genes are TRBV28 and TRBJ2-3; no clear D. Germline lookup yields CDR1 MDHEN and CDR2 SYDVKM. CDR3 length equals 11 residues. V lost 6 bases and J 8 bases, leaving 9 bases between the germline ends. The CDR3 is CASSQMRTQYF. The DNA of the CDR3 is TGTGCCAGCAGCCAGATGCGTACGCAGTATTTT. Supplemented by reference TRBV28 and TRBJ2-3, the full variable domain reads DVKVTQSSRYLVKRTGEKVFLECVQDMDHENMFWYRQDPGLGLRLIYFSYDVKMKEKGDIPEGYSVSREKKERFSLILESASTNQTSMYLCASSQMRTQYFGPGTRLTVL.

This clonotype was seen more than once but under ten times. The chain joins TRBV5-1 to TRBJ2-5; no clear D gene. V lost 0 bases to trimming and J lost 1 base, with 7 bases between them. The CDR3 totals 14 residues. From germline, CDR1 is SGHRS and CDR2 YFSETQ. In DNA form, the CDR3 reads TGCGCCAGCAGCTTGGTTAACCCCCAAGAGACCCAGTACTTC. This sequence encodes CASSLVNPQETQYF.

CDR3 sequence: CASSEYGPLDFTDTQYF. In nucleotides, the CDR3 is TGTGCCAGCAGTGAATATGGTCCCCTCGATTTCACAGATACGCAGTATTTT. The gene calls are TRBV25-1 and TRBJ2-3; D gene ambiguous. The germline CDR1 and CDR2 sequences are MGHDK and SYGVNS. This CDR3 comprises 17 residues. The V end lost 0 bases, the J end lost 2 bases, and 15 bases lay between the germline ends. Full variable domain (missing parts from reference TRBV25-1 and TRBJ2-3): EADIYQTPRYLVIGTGKKITLECSQTMGHDKMYWYQQDPGMELHLIHYSYGVNSTEKGDLSSESTVSRIRTEHFPLTLESARPSHTSQYLCASSEYGPLDFTDTQYFGPGTRLTVL.

This clonotype turned up a few times. The V call is TRBV20-1, the J call TRBJ2-2; D ambiguous. The CDR3 spans 14 residues. Trimming removed 5 bases from V and 2 bases from J, with 12 bases in between. Germline CDR1 is DFQATT and CDR2 is SNEGSKA (reference sequence). The CDR3 DNA sequence: TGCAGTGCTGTTGATCAGACTAACACCGGGGAGCTGTTTTTT. Its protein is CSAVDQTNTGELFF.

The gene calls are TRBV20-1 and TRBJ2-1; 9 nucleotides line up with TRBD2. Germline V gives CDR1 DFQATT, CDR2 SNEGSKA (reference sequence). Trimming took 0 bases from V and 2 from J; bases not matched to a gene: 5. This CDR3 has 16 residues. The CDR3 region has the DNA TGCAGTGCTAGAGATAGCGGGAGTTCCCCCTACAATGAGCAGTTCTTC. Its translation: CSARDSGSSPYNEQFF.

This clonotype was counted only a few times. V and J are TRBV19 and TRBJ2-3, with D maybe TRBD2 (6 bases). This CDR3 region has 15 residues. The V gene lost 3 bases and the J gene lost 2 bases, with 12 bases spanning the gap. Germline V lookup: CDR1 LNHDA, CDR2 SQIVND (reference sequence). The CDR3 sequence: CASSIWSGATDTQYF. The CDR3 DNA follows: TGTGCCAGTAGTATTTGGTCGGGAGCCACAGATACGCAGTATTTT.

V and J are TRBV13 and TRBJ2-1; D tentatively reads TRBD1 or TRBD2 (5 bases each). CDR1 and CDR2 (germline): PRHDT, FYEKMQ (reference sequence). The CDR3 spans 16 residues. Trimming stripped 4 bases from V and 2 bases from J, with 15 bases between. CDR3 residues: CASSSTRQTTYNEQFF. The CDR3 nucleotides are TGTGCCAGCAGCTCGACCCGACAGACTACCTACAATGAGCAGTTCTTC.

The chain uses TRBV24-1 and TRBJ2-2, with 8 nucleotides matching TRBD1. From germline, CDR1 is KGHDR and CDR2 SFDVKD. The junction had 10 bases not matched to a gene; V was cut back by 3 bases and J by 5 bases. This CDR3 spans 17 amino acids. CDR3 sequence (DNA): TGTGCCACCAGTGATGACTTCGGGACAGGTGGGACCGGGGAGCTGTTTTTT. The encoded protein is CATSDDFGTGGTGELFF.

This sequence joins TRBV7-2 and TRBJ1-1; maybe TRBD1 (6 bases). This CDR3 region has 13 residues. Deletions cut 7 bases from V and 10 bases from J, with 19 bases between. Germline V CDR1 and CDR2: SGHTA, FQGNSA. The CDR3 nucleotides read TGTGCCAGCAATCTACAGGGAGGGGCGAGAGCTTTCTTT. It translates to CASNLQGGARAFF.

This clonotype was counted a few times. This sequence joins TRBV29-1 and TRBJ1-2; weak D call: TRBD1 (5 bases). Germline V CDR1 and CDR2: SQVTM, ANQGSEA. There are 16 residues in the CDR3. V was clipped by 6 bases and J by 5 bases, with 25 bases between them. The CDR3 DNA follows: TGCAGCGTCGTACCTTGGGGGACCACCGAGGGGTATGGCTACACCTTC. Translated, it gives CSVVPWGTTEGYGYTF.

This clonotype showed up many times. This chain uses TRBV5-1 with TRBJ2-7; no firm D call. Germline CDR1 reads SGHRS; CDR2 reads YFSETQ. The CDR3 consists of 15 residues. The V gene lost 0 bases and the J gene lost 4 bases, with 14 bases spanning the gap. The CDR3 spells CASSLAGTAPYEQYF. The CDR3 DNA reads as TGCGCCAGCAGCTTGGCCGGCACAGCGCCTTACGAGCAGTACTTC.

This clonotype was detected many times. The rearrangement joins TRBV10-1 to TRBJ2-3; D ambiguous. V was pared by 6 bases and J by 2 bases, with 6 bases between. This CDR3 is built from 12 residues. Germline V gene sequence: CDR1 WNHNN, CDR2 SYGVQD (reference sequence). CDR3 DNA: TGCGCCAGCAGCAGACACACAGATACGCAGTATTTT. It encodes CASSRHTDTQYF.

The chain combines TRBV4-3 with TRBJ2-3; perhaps TRBD2 as D (5 bases). Per the germline V gene, CDR1 is LGHNA and CDR2 is YSLEER. Trimming stripped 0 bases from V and 0 bases from J, with 16 bases between. This CDR3 has 18 amino acids. As DNA, the CDR3 is TGCGCCAGCAGCCAAGACCCAGGAGCGGACCTGAGCACAGATACGCAGTATTTT. Its translation: CASSQDPGADLSTDTQYF.